This section outlines one TCR beta chain sequence together with its context. The data stem from a study of blood T cell repertoires in COVID-19. Looking at the study overall: Acute and convalescent COVID-19 samples came from the United States, Italy and Spain. Sources were T cells, B-cell-depleted T cells, or PBMCs; the material itself was cDNA or gDNA.

V gave up 4 bases and J gave up 4 bases, with 11 bases separating them. The germline V gene encodes CDR1 GTSNPN and CDR2 SVGIG (reference sequence). The CDR3 sequence is 14 residues long. In the authors' workflow: How many nucleated cells were present was estimated from reference gene primer amplification. Sequencing used immunoSEQ multiplex PCR; TCRdb keeps in-frame clones, though not all of them. That table furnishes V, J and clone size, whereas the DNA furnished D and trimming. The sample lists approximately 280,000 clones, 75% to 90% seen once, with roughly 9.6% in the top ten. The specimen was peripheral blood. This sequence was found in a woman aged 70-85 years with acute or convalescent COVID-19. The chain couples TRBV30 to TRBJ1-6, with D perhaps TRBD1 (6 bases). The CDR3 nucleotides are TGTGCCTGGACTCCCGGACAGTATAATTCACCCCTCCACTTT. Protein product: CAWTPGQYNSPLHF.